This TCR beta chain was observed in a study of blood T cells in healthy people across ages (dated by TCRdb to between 2014 and 2017). Study-level background: In model experiments, template switching captured roughly one uniquely barcoded TCR beta cDNA molecule for every two T cells. The study measured age-related changes in TCR beta repertoire diversity using deep sequencing normalized with unique cDNA molecular identifiers. Four age groups were formed from the donors: young (average approximately 17 years), middle-aged (less than 40), aged (roughly 56) and long-lived (about 75). To avoid experimental bias, donors of different ages were randomly spread across the sequencing lanes. The study analyzed two additional independent replicas of 1 million unique cDNA reads from the same blood draw for two donors, one aged 18 to 30 and one aged 80 or older. Broader findings and caveats from the paper: Observed TCR beta diversity per million T cells fell roughly linearly with age, and a significant reduction was already apparent by age around 40. A strong correlation was found between observed TCR beta diversity and the percentage of naive T cells measured by flow cytometry. The CMV infection status of donors was not known, potentially confounding age-related changes in expanded clonotypes. Estimates of total diversity based on one million sequenced T cells were regarded as lower bounds and as underestimates. The long-lived group showed more naive CD4+ T cells, fewer expanded clones and increased TCR diversity than the aged group, suggesting age selection. Since profiling was done on bulk unsorted PBMCs, naive and antigen-experienced compartments could not be conclusively compared.

The library was obtained by 5' RACE. Sequencing relied on an Illumina HiSeq 2500. A second PCR of about 7 to 12 cycles was performed with a sample-barcoded 5' primer and a J-beta primer mix. Each TCR beta cDNA molecule received a unique molecular identifier from a template-switch 5' adaptor carrying 12 random nucleotides. Each sample yielded at least 2.5 million CDR3-containing paired-end reads. First-strand cDNA was synthesized from all RNA with the Mint cDNA synthesis kit, primed by a TRBC-specific oligonucleotide. Following uracil-DNA glycosylase treatment, all cDNA underwent a first 18-cycle PCR with the universal primers M1SS and BC2_uni_R. In the original analysis: For normalization, 1 million high-quality reads, each with a distinct molecular identifier, were randomly selected from each sample. Instead of being binned into consensus sequences, reads with shared molecular identifiers were discarded. MiTCR, set to a Q25 quality threshold and the strictest error-elimination algorithm, was used for CDR3 identification, clonotype clustering and error correction. Lower-bound total TCR beta diversity was estimated with a nonparametric unseen species model using Euler transformation. The public reads were run again by TCRdb, first through fastp at Q25 and then through MiXCR, and only productive beta chains were kept. Each CDR3 protein gets just one entry, which takes the most common genes and DNA from the rows behind it. The V and J calls follow TCRdb's processing rather than the paper's. The sample has around 1,500,000 distinct CDR3 sequences on record, around 42% of them singletons. Jointly, the top ten make up under 8% of the sample.

Donors were 30 to 45 systemically healthy Caucasian individuals from Russia aged roughly 6 to 90 years. Ten milliliters of peripheral blood were drawn from each donor into EDTA-treated Vacutainer tubes. Ficoll-Paque density-gradient centrifugation was used to isolate PBMCs, with at least 7 million obtained per sample. Trizol reagent was used to extract total RNA from PBMCs, with at least 5.5 micrograms per sample. For every donor, flow cytometry on a PBMC aliquot measured the percentage of naive CD45RAhigh/CD27high T cells. This clonotype came up a few times. The clone's antigen remains unknown. Within one base of it there is no much larger clone, and no base qualities were kept. After removal of 7 bases from V and 4 bases from J, the junction retains 18 bases not matched to a gene. Via the germline V gene (reference sequence), CDR1 is DFQATT and CDR2 SNEGSKA. From the cysteine through the phenylalanine, the CDR3 covers 16 amino acids. Only CDR3 DNA remains: 48 bases, in frame from the first base.

The receptor chain draws on TRBV20-1 and TRBJ2-7, and 8 junctional nucleotides match TRBD2. Material for sequencing was blood. The receptor's source is a woman under 30 in good health. The DNA sequence is as follows: TGCAGTGTCGTTAATCGGGCTAGCGGGTACCTTTACGAGCAGTACTTC. This sequence encodes CSVVNRASGYLYEQYF.